The clone carrying this T cell receptor beta chain appeared many times. The sample belongs to a study of T-cell reconstitution after alpha-beta-depleted transplantation in children. From germline, CDR1 is SQVTM and CDR2 ANQGSEA. Deletions cut 3 bases from V and 2 bases from J, with 11 bases between. This CDR3 comprises 14 residues. A library of TCRbeta sequences, prepared with unique molecular identifiers, was generated. TCRdb re-derived calls from the PCR reads in MiXCR, one entry per CDR3 protein. The sample has approximately 430,000 distinct CDR3 sequences; roughly 15% are singletons. Here the sequenced sample was PBMCs, mostly from graft donor cells, taken 360 days after TCRalphabeta/CD19-depleted stem cell transplant. J is TRBJ2-1 and V is TRBV29-1; D is perhaps TRBD2 (5 bases). This sequence was found in a boy under three years old who had a stem cell transplant for Wiskott-Aldrich syndrome, so the T cells may come from the graft donor. The CDR3 DNA follows: TGCAGCGTTGACTTGGTGGGAGCCTACAATGAGCAGTTCTTC. It is translated as CSVDLVGAYNEQFF.